This T cell receptor beta chain was identified during a study of identical twins. This clonotype appeared a few times. The CDR3 spans 12 residues. V lost 9 bases and J lost 1, with 10 bases in between. Germline lookup yields CDR1 SNHLY and CDR2 FYNNEI. Addition of a universal primer site occurred through template switching, and cDNA carried unique molecular identifiers. TCRdb analysed the 5' RACE reads with MiXCR anew, one entry per CDR3 protein. The repertoire consists of about 890,000 distinct CDR3 sequences, with approximately 13% occurring once and the leading ten covering around 1.5%. These data also featured in a second study, about yellow fever vaccine responses in identical twins.

This receptor was taken from a woman in her late teens or twenties in good health. Sequenced material: PBMCs. The chain employs TRBV2 and TRBJ2-7; D might be TRBD2 (5 bases). CDR3 nucleotides: TGTGCCAGTAGCGCAAATTCCTACGAGCAGTACGTC. It translates to CASSANSYEQYV.